Each of the 28 T cell receptor beta chains below was sequenced from the same sample in a study of T cell repertoires in cytomegalovirus infection. Antigen specificity for these receptors is unknown. Using its own MiXCR run on the reads, TCRdb lists one record per CDR3 protein. The data show approximately 43,000 distinct CDR3 sequences, with 20% seen just once and less than 20% held by the top ten. The sequenced material came from PBMCs, sequenced either directly or after in vitro stimulation (not recorded which). The receptors originated from a human donor in good health (CMV status not recorded). Some clones in this sample may be carry-over from other donors' samples.

The V and J genes are TRBV25-1 and TRBJ2-1, with 7 bases fitting TRBD1. There are 10 residues in the CDR3. The germline V gene has CDR1 MGHDK and CDR2 SYGVNS. The V gene end was trimmed by 8 bases and the J gene end by 13 bases; junction bases not matched to a gene: 5. For the CDR3, the DNA is TGTGCCAGCGGAACAGGGGAACAGTTCTTC. Its protein is CASGTGEQFF.

This clonotype was observed at least ten times. CDR3 loop: CASSLTRGGGTDTQYF. The DNA for the CDR3 is TGTGCCAGCAGCTTAACTCGGGGGGGAGGCACAGATACGCAGTATTTT. The chain carries TRBV7-8 and TRBJ2-3, with 8 bases that match TRBD2. In germline, CDR1 is SGHVS, CDR2 FQNEAQ. The CDR3 extends over 16 amino acids. V was pared by 2 bases and J by 1 base, with 5 bases of the junction left unmatched. The variable domain in full, completed from reference TRBV7-8 and TRBJ2-3, reads GAGVSQSPRYKVAKRGQDVALRCDPISGHVSLFWYQQALGQGPEFLTYFQNEAQLDKSGLPSDRFFAERPEGSVSTLKIQRTQQEDSAVYLCASSLTRGGGTDTQYFGPGTRLTVL.

The sample holds a few counts of this clonotype. The V gene is TRBV10-3, the J gene TRBJ2-3, with D unresolved. Germline loops: CDR1 ENHRY, CDR2 SYGVKD. V dropped 6 bases and J dropped 1 base, with 8 bases sitting between them. The CDR3 totals 13 residues. DNA of the CDR3: TGTGCCATCAGGCTAGAGGGCACAGATACGCAGTATTTT. It is translated as CAIRLEGTDTQYF.

This clonotype was detected only a few times. This chain connects TRBV27 to TRBJ2-3; D is uncertain. The CDR3 extends over 14 amino acids. In germline, CDR1 is MNHEY, CDR2 SMNVEV (reference sequence). Trimming cost V 4 bases and J 6 bases, with 14 bases left between them. CDR3 bases: TGTGCCAGCAGTTCCCCGCCCTTAGGCGATACGCAGTATTTT. The encoded protein is CASSSPPLGDTQYF.

This clonotype has at least ten counts. The gene calls are TRBV4-3 and TRBJ2-3, with 8 bases matching TRBD1. V trimming: 3 bases; J trimming: 0 bases; junction bases outside the gene matches: 8. CDR1 LGHNA and CDR2 YSLEER come from the germline V gene. The CDR3 length is 17 residues. The CDR3 loop reads CASSHGGQDISTDTQYF. The CDR3 DNA follows: TGCGCCAGCAGCCACGGGGGACAGGACATCAGCACAGATACGCAGTATTTT.

This clonotype was observed a few times. V is TRBV6-2 or TRBV6-3 and J is TRBJ2-5; D gene ambiguous. Germline CDR1 and CDR2: MNHEY and SVGEGT. The CDR3 is 16 amino acids. The V gene lost 2 bases and the J gene lost 5 bases, with 18 bases spanning the gap. The CDR3 spells CASSYGSNPPVETQYF. The CDR3 nucleotides are TGTGCCAGCAGTTACGGTTCGAATCCGCCCGTGGAGACCCAGTACTTC.

J is TRBJ2-3 and V is TRBV20-1; 10 bases agree with TRBD2. Looked up from germline, CDR1 is DFQATT and CDR2 is SNEGSKA (reference sequence). J lost 2 bases, V lost 2 bases, and 4 bases had no gene match. There are 15 residues in the CDR3. CDR3 in amino acids: CSARLAGDHTDTQYF. The CDR3 DNA follows: TGCAGTGCTAGACTAGCGGGAGACCACACAGATACGCAGTATTTT.

This clonotype was counted between two and nine times. The CDR3: CASSPPGLVETQYF. The DNA for the CDR3 is TGTGCCAGCAGCCCCCCAGGGTTGGTTGAGACCCAGTACTTC. This chain links TRBV6-5 with TRBJ2-5; a weak D match, TRBD1 (5 bases). Germline CDR1 and CDR2: MNHEY and SVGAGI. There are 14 residues in the CDR3. V lost 6 bases, J lost 5 bases, and 16 bases lay in between.

This clonotype was counted at least ten times. The chain uses TRBV18 and TRBJ2-7; D remains unclear. V dropped 6 bases and J dropped 5 bases, with 14 bases sitting between them. The CDR3 is made up of 13 amino acids. Germline CDR1 KGHSH, CDR2 LQKENI. The CDR3 DNA follows: TGTGCCAGCTCGCCTCAGGAAGACGACGAGCAGTACTTC. Translation gives CASSPQEDDEQYF.

This clonotype occurred many times. The chain uses TRBV7-9 and TRBJ2-3, with TRBD2 as a possible D gene (5 bases). The germline CDR1 and CDR2 sequences are SEHNR and FQNEAQ (reference sequence). V was clipped by 5 bases and J by 5 bases, with 11 bases between them. This CDR3 spans 13 amino acids. Here the CDR3 reads CASSPPGIDTQYF. CDR3 nucleotide sequence: TGTGCCAGCAGCCCACCCGGGATAGATACGCAGTATTTT.

The rearrangement links TRBV12-3 or TRBV12-4 to TRBJ2-5; TRBD1 agrees at 9 bases. The CDR3 extends over 13 amino acids. Trimming took 2 bases from V and 5 from J; bases not matched to a gene: 0. This chain's CDR3 is CASSLTGGETQYF. CDR3 DNA: TGTGCCAGCAGTTTAACAGGGGGCGAGACCCAGTACTTC.

This clonotype was counted a few times. The V gene is TRBV5-4, the J gene TRBJ2-7; 13 nucleotides match TRBD2. CDR3 length: 14 residues. Germline V lookup: CDR1 SGHNT, CDR2 YYREEE (reference sequence). V lost 4 bases to trimming and J lost 3 bases; unmatched junction nucleotides: 1. CDR3 bases: TGTGCCAGCAGCCGACTAGCGGGAGGCTACGAGCAGTACTTC. This encodes CASSRLAGGYEQYF.

This rearrangement joins TRBV14 to TRBJ2-2; D perhaps matches TRBD2 (5 bases). V was clipped by 1 base and J by 5 bases, with 14 bases between them. This CDR3 region has 16 residues. Germline V CDR1 and CDR2: SGHDN, FVKESK. CDR3 loop: CASSQVPSLITGELFF. The CDR3 coding sequence is TGTGCCAGCAGCCAAGTTCCTAGCCTCATTACCGGGGAGCTGTTTTTT.

There are many counts of this clonotype. V gene TRBV7-6 combines with J gene TRBJ1-1; 10 bases line up with TRBD1. V dropped 5 bases and J dropped 5; count of bases not matched to a gene: 5. Germline V gene sequence: CDR1 SGHVS, CDR2 FNYEAQ. The CDR3 sequence is 14 residues long. This chain's CDR3 is CASSADRGWTEAFF. The CDR3 DNA reads TGTGCCAGCAGCGCGGACAGGGGGTGGACTGAAGCTTTCTTT.

The chain carries TRBV12-3 or TRBV12-4 and TRBJ2-7; 8 positions match TRBD2. The CDR3 is made up of 14 amino acids. V trimming: 2 bases; J trimming: 5 bases; junction bases outside the gene matches: 5. CDR3 protein: CASSLSGGAHEQYF. The CDR3 DNA sequence: TGTGCCAGCAGTTTATCCGGGGGGGCCCACGAGCAGTACTTC.

This clonotype came up a few times. The rearrangement links TRBV2 to TRBJ2-3, with 12 bases matching TRBD2. V was clipped by 8 bases and J by 4 bases; unmatched bases: 7. CDR1 is SNHLY and CDR2 is FYNNEI in the germline V gene. CDR3 length: 15 residues. This CDR3 is CASGLAGGPPDTQYF. DNA of the CDR3: TGTGCCAGCGGGCTAGCGGGGGGGCCTCCAGATACGCAGTATTTT.

J is TRBJ1-6 and V is TRBV27; D uncertain. Germline CDR1 is MNHEY and CDR2 is SMNVEV (reference sequence). The CDR3 has 13 amino acids. Trimming removed 5 bases at V and 11 bases at J, with 13 bases between. This chain's CDR3 is CASSEGAWTPLHF. The CDR3 DNA reads TGTGCCAGCAGTGAGGGTGCTTGGACACCCCTCCACTTT.

The chain recombines TRBV7-2 with TRBJ2-1; 8 bases agree with TRBD2. V was clipped by 1 base and J by 9 bases; unmatched bases: 17. The CDR3 loop spans 18 amino acids. CDR1 and CDR2 (germline): SGHTA, FQGNSA. The CDR3 spells CASSLGPPGAGGFGEQFF. In nucleotides, the CDR3 is TGTGCCAGCAGCTTAGGGCCCCCGGGGGCGGGGGGATTTGGTGAGCAGTTCTTC.

The chain recombines TRBV6-5 with TRBJ1-6; weak D call: TRBD1 (5 bases). Germline V lookup: CDR1 MNHEY, CDR2 SVGAGI. Between the trimmed V and J ends, which lost 4 bases and 7 bases, there was a span of 14 bases. This CDR3 contains 15 residues. The CDR3 nucleotides are TGTGCCAGCAGTTCAGACCTTTGGGGGAATTCACCCCTCCACTTT. As protein: CASSSDLWGNSPLHF.

The J gene is TRBJ2-3, the V gene TRBV2, with 11 bases fitting TRBD2. Germline CDR1 is SNHLY and CDR2 is FYNNEI. The CDR3 is made up of 16 amino acids. With V trimmed by 6 bases and J by 4 bases, 9 bases remained unmatched. The CDR3 region has the DNA TGTGCCAGCAGCCCTCTAGCGGGAGGTTTCTCAGATACGCAGTATTTT. This sequence encodes CASSPLAGGFSDTQYF.

The gene calls are TRBV27 and TRBJ1-6; D unresolved. V was trimmed by 4 bases and J by 3 bases, leaving 13 bases between them. CDR3 length equals 16 residues. The V gene's germline CDR1 is MNHEY and CDR2 SMNVEV (reference sequence). The CDR3 protein is CASSSKWSRYNSPLHF. Here the CDR3 DNA reads TGTGCCAGCAGTTCAAAGTGGAGCCGCTATAATTCACCCCTCCACTTT.

The J gene is TRBJ2-7, the V gene TRBV7-9; possibly TRBD1 or TRBD2 for D (5 bases each). The V gene's germline CDR1 is SEHNR and CDR2 FQNEAQ (reference sequence). This CDR3 spans 16 amino acids. The V gene lost 4 bases and the J gene lost 7 bases, with 23 bases spanning the gap. The DNA for the CDR3 is TGTGCCAGCAGCTCCCCAGGGACCATCCGTTTGGGTGAGCAGTACTTC. Amino acid sequence: CASSSPGTIRLGEQYF. The full variable domain, completed using reference TRBV7-9 and TRBJ2-7, is DTGVSQNPRHKITKRGQNVTFRCDPISEHNRLYWYRQTLGQGPEFLTYFQNEAQLEKSRLLSDRFSAERPKGSFSTLEIQRTEQGDSAMYLCASSSPGTIRLGEQYFGPGTRLTVT.

This chain links TRBV7-6 with TRBJ2-1; a possible D gene is TRBD2 (5 bases). Deletions cut 1 base from V and 1 base from J, with 11 bases between. Germline V gives CDR1 SGHVS, CDR2 FNYEAQ. The CDR3 runs 16 residues. The CDR3 DNA reads as TGTGCCAGCAGCTTAGTGGTGGACTCGTCCTACAATGAGCAGTTCTTC. Protein sequence: CASSLVVDSSYNEQFF.

This clonotype was observed a few times. The chain couples TRBV24-1 to TRBJ2-1; D possibly corresponds to TRBD2 (5 bases). Germline loops: CDR1 KGHDR, CDR2 SFDVKD. Trimming removed 3 bases at V and 0 bases at J, with 11 bases between. The CDR3 has 16 amino acids. Here the CDR3 reads CATSDITGSSYNEQFF. In nucleotides, the CDR3 is TGTGCCACCAGTGATATAACGGGGAGCTCCTACAATGAGCAGTTCTTC.

In this sample, this clonotype turned up a few times. This sequence joins TRBV2 and TRBJ2-5; no firm D call. Trimming shortened V by 6 bases and J by 5 bases, and 4 bases separated the two germline ends. The CDR3 spans 10 residues. Germline values: CDR1 SNHLY, CDR2 FYNNEI. In DNA, the CDR3 is TGTGCCAGCAGCATCGAGACCCAGTACTTC. Protein sequence: CASSIETQYF.

The V gene is TRBV7-6, the J gene TRBJ1-2; the D gene is possibly TRBD1 (5 bases). CDR1 SGHVS and CDR2 FNYEAQ come from the germline V gene. V dropped 10 bases and J dropped 6 bases, with 18 bases sitting between them. CDR3 length: 13 residues. This CDR3 reads CAINPGGLHGYTF. As DNA, the CDR3 is TGTGCCATCAACCCGGGGGGACTCCATGGCTACACCTTC.

Ten or more counts support this clonotype. The rearrangement joins TRBV12-3 or TRBV12-4 to TRBJ1-3; D call uncertain. The CDR3 spans 13 residues. V lost 4 bases and J lost 2, with 6 bases in between. In nucleotides, the CDR3 is TGTGCCAGCAGTTCGGCGGCTGGAAACACCATATATTTT. It specifies CASSSAAGNTIYF.

This clonotype was counted a few times. This chain links TRBV5-6 with TRBJ1-4; D is perhaps TRBD1 (5 bases). This CDR3 has 15 amino acids. V lost 5 bases, J lost 2 bases, and 13 bases lay in between. CDR1 is SGHDT and CDR2 is YYEEEE in the germline V gene. The CDR3 DNA follows: TGTGCCAGCAGAAGCATATGGGGGACTAATGAAAAACTGTTTTTT. This translates into CASRSIWGTNEKLFF.